Sequencing of this T cell receptor (beta chain) was carried out in a study of cytomegalovirus exposure and HLA in healthy donors. Findings of the study overall: Later work found most CMV-associated TCR beta chains apparently HLA-restricted.

It was with 60 Vbeta and 13 Jbeta primers that the PCR ran. Libraries were prepared by immunoSEQ multiplex PCR; TCRdb keeps only in-frame clonotypes and omits some of them. The repertoire holds some 180,000 clones, with 82% as singletons. The CDR3 has 15 amino acids. The germline gives CDR1 SGDLS, CDR2 YYNGEE. Trimming took 1 base from V and 0 from J, leaving 8 bases between them. Details on this clone: The antigen is not known.

The sequencing sample was made of PBMCs. The J gene is TRBJ1-3, the V gene TRBV9; D is uncertain. The sequence came from a man aged 35-49 years in good health and CMV-seronegative. DNA for the CDR3: TGTGCCAGCAGCGTATCGAGGGACTCTGGAAACACCATATATTTT. It codes for CASSVSRDSGNTIYF.